The rows below give T cell receptor beta chains drawn from one sample of a study of early T cells in non-severe SARS-CoV-2 infection. TCRdb called the 5' RACE reads again in MiXCR, with one record for every CDR3 protein. The repertoire holds tens of thousands of distinct CDR3 sequences, with about 4% as singletons. The sequencing sample was made of whole blood. The receptors originated from an adult who was a healthcare worker with PCR-confirmed SARS-CoV-2 infection or an uninfected control (not recorded which). CDR3s include the opening cysteine and the closing phenylalanine or tryptophan. A D gene is named only where the DNA matches it firmly. Rows may omit the clone size; those that give it use once, few, many or a size class.

d_gene	v_gene	j_gene	len	abundance	CDR3aa	CDR3nt
.	TRBV12-3/TRBV12-4	TRBJ1-5	15	many	CASSLLTGIGQPQHF	TGTGCCAGCAGTCTACTAACAGGGATTGGGCAGCCCCAGCATTTT
TRBD1	TRBV7-6	TRBJ2-3	14	many	CASSLTTGADTQYF	TGTGCCAGCAGCTTGACTACAGGGGCAGATACGCAGTATTTT
.	TRBV7-8	TRBJ1-1	16	few	CASSLLLGDLGTEAFF	TGTGCCAGCAGCTTACTTTTAGGGGATCTGGGCACTGAAGCTTTCTTT
.	TRBV15	TRBJ2-1	16	many	CATSRDRASALNEQFF	TGTGCCACCAGCAGAGATCGGGCTAGCGCCCTCAATGAGCAGTTCTTC
TRBD2	TRBV3-1	TRBJ2-3	15	many	CASSQLAGVTDTQYF	TGTGCCAGCAGCCAACTAGCGGGAGTCACGGATACGCAGTATTTT
TRBD1	TRBV9	TRBJ2-5	15	many	CASTRQGAWEETQYF	TGTGCCAGCACCAGACAGGGCGCCTGGGAAGAGACCCAGTACTTC
TRBD2	TRBV11-2	TRBJ2-7	17	many	CASSPDPLAGRDYEQYF	TGTGCCAGCAGCCCCGACCCCCTAGCGGGGCGAGACTACGAGCAGTACTTC
.	TRBV2	TRBJ1-6	13	many	CASRTVENSPLHF	TGTGCCAGCAGGACAGTAGAAAATTCACCCCTCCACTTT
.	TRBV10-3	TRBJ1-1	15	many	CAISDTGVSGTEAFF	TGTGCCATCAGTGATACGGGGGTCTCGGGCACTGAAGCTTTCTTT
.	TRBV5-1	TRBJ2-7	13	many	CASSSSRVLEQYF	TGCGCCAGCAGCTCCTCACGGGTCTTGGAGCAGTACTTC
.	TRBV19	TRBJ1-6	17	many	CASSIEGGRYYNSPLHF	TGTGCCAGTAGTATAGAGGGGGGACGCTACTATAATTCACCCCTCCACTTT
.	TRBV20-1	TRBJ2-3	13	many	CSALVRGTDTQYF	TGCAGTGCTTTAGTGAGGGGCACAGATACGCAGTATTTT
.	TRBV4-1	TRBJ1-6	14	.	CASSLRLGDSPLHF	TGCGCCAGCAGCCTAAGACTGGGAGATTCACCCCTCCACTTT
TRBD1	TRBV5-6	TRBJ1-4	14	many	CASSLEGAREKLFF	TGTGCCAGCAGCTTGGAGGGGGCTCGGGAAAAACTGTTTTTT
TRBD2	TRBV24-1	TRBJ2-3	15	few	CATSRTSGYTDTQYF	TGTGCCACCTCCCGGACTAGCGGTTACACAGATACGCAGTATTTT
.	TRBV7-9	TRBJ2-7	13	many	CASSPLNQNEQYF	TGTGCCAGCAGCCCCCTAAATCAGAACGAGCAGTACTTC
.	TRBV3-1	TRBJ2-7	11	.	CANSQVEQQYF	TGTGCCAACAGCCAAGTGGAGCAGCAGTACTTC
.	TRBV12-3/TRBV12-4	TRBJ2-1	10	many	CASSNNEQFF	TGTGCCAGCAGCAACAATGAGCAGTTCTTC
TRBD1	TRBV7-8	TRBJ2-5	15	many	CASSGIRGPPETQYF	TGTGCCAGCAGCGGAATCAGGGGGCCCCCAGAGACCCAGTACTTC
.	TRBV6-1	TRBJ2-3	15	many	CVSSEVWQRTDTQYF	TGTGTCAGCAGTGAAGTTTGGCAGCGCACAGATACGCAGTATTTT
.	TRBV18	TRBJ2-1	15	.	CASSPRGGAYNEQFF	TGTGCCAGCTCACCGCGAGGGGGGGCCTACAATGAGCAGTTCTTC
.	TRBV5-1	TRBJ1-2	16	many	CASSPGTGNINYGYTF	TGCGCCAGCAGCCCCGGGACGGGGAATATTAACTATGGCTACACCTTC
.	TRBV29-1	TRBJ2-1	12	many	CSVAGLANEQFF	TGCAGCGTTGCGGGCCTAGCCAATGAGCAGTTCTTC
.	TRBV7-8	TRBJ2-5	15	.	CASSPSLLLQETQYF	TGTGCCAGCAGCCCGAGCTTACTCTTACAAGAGACCCAGTACTTC
.	TRBV11-2	TRBJ2-7	13	many	CASSFGRTYEQYF	TGTGCCAGCAGCTTCGGGCGGACCTACGAGCAGTACTTC
TRBD2	TRBV12-3/TRBV12-4	TRBJ2-1	21	many	CASSFNLLQREGSLSYNEQFF	TGTGCCAGCAGTTTTAACCTCCTCCAGCGGGAGGGGTCGTTGTCCTACAATGAGCAGTTCTTC
.	TRBV5-6	TRBJ2-3	16	many	CASSLEKVTGTDTQYF	TGTGCCAGCAGCTTGGAGAAGGTGACCGGGACAGATACGCAGTATTTT
.	TRBV12-3/TRBV12-4	TRBJ1-1	15	many	CASSSINLLNTEAFF	TGTGCCAGCAGCTCGATCAATTTATTGAACACTGAAGCTTTCTTT
TRBD2	TRBV9	TRBJ2-1	16	few	CASSPGLAGGLAEQFF	TGTGCCAGCAGCCCCGGACTAGCGGGGGGCCTCGCTGAGCAGTTCTTC
TRBD2	TRBV9	TRBJ2-1	15	many	CASSYAGTNYNEQFF	TGTGCCAGCAGCTATGCCGGGACTAATTACAATGAGCAGTTCTTC
.	TRBV29-1	TRBJ1-1	13	many	CSVGGLVATEAFF	TGCAGCGTGGGCGGTTTGGTGGCCACTGAAGCTTTCTTT
TRBD2	TRBV20-1	TRBJ2-7	15	many	CSARGGREDPYEQYF	TGCAGTGCTAGAGGGGGGCGGGAGGATCCCTACGAGCAGTACTTC
.	TRBV9	TRBJ1-6	14	many	CASSGGEKWSPLHF	TGTGCCAGCAGCGGAGGGGAAAAGTGGTCACCCCTCCACTTT
.	TRBV5-4	TRBJ2-5	13	many	CASSLHGQETQYF	TGTGCCAGCAGCTTGCACGGGCAAGAGACCCAGTACTTC
TRBD1	TRBV5-5	TRBJ1-6	16	few	CASSLGSGGYNSPLHF	TGTGCCAGCAGCTTGGGGTCAGGGGGCTATAATTCACCCCTCCACTTT